This is a list of T cell receptor beta chains from one sample in a study of blood T cell repertoires in COVID-19. Sequenced by immunoSEQ multiplex PCR; TCRdb stores in-frame clones only, minus some. Here the sample spans roughly 62,000 clones, roughly 80% being singletons. The sequenced sample consisted of peripheral blood. The receptor set was obtained from a man in his 60s with acute or convalescent COVID-19. CDR3s include the opening cysteine and the closing phenylalanine or tryptophan. D genes are given only for firm matches. Clone sizes are given selectively: once, few, many, or a class where the clone is expanded.

clone_size j_call d_call v_call cdr3_nt cdr3_aa
. TRBJ2-1 . TRBV4-3 TGCGCCAGCAGCCGGGGGCTAGGGGGAGTCTATGAGCAGTTCTTC CASSRGLGGVYEQFF
. TRBJ1-4 TRBD1 TRBV5-6 TGTGCCAGCAGCTTGCAGGGGGGAGAAGGAAAACTGTTTTTT CASSLQGGEGKLFF
. TRBJ2-3 TRBD2 TRBV5-6 TGTGCCAGCAGCTTGGCCAGGGACTACCGGGCCGGCACGCAGTATTTT CASSLARDYRAGTQYF
few TRBJ2-7 TRBD1 TRBV5-5 TGTGCCAGCAGCAGGACAGGGGAATTCTACGAGCAGTACTTC CASSRTGEFYEQYF
once TRBJ2-3 . TRBV28 TGTGCCAGCAGTCCGCCCAGGGTCGGTAACACAGATACGCAGTATTTT CASSPPRVGNTDTQYF
once TRBJ1-3 TRBD1 TRBV10-3 TGTGCCATCAGTACGACAGGGGGCGAAGGATCGCAGCTCTGGAAGGGCACCATATATTTT CAISTTGGEGSQLWKGTIYF
. TRBJ2-7 TRBD2 TRBV5-4 TGTGCCAGCAGGGGACTAGCGGGAGATGAGCAGTACTTC CASRGLAGDEQYF
. TRBJ1-6 . TRBV25-1 TGTGCCAGCAGTGGGGGGCAGGCCGAGGTCCACTTT CASSGGQAEVHF
. TRBJ2-1 . TRBV15 TGTGCCACCAGCAGCTACGCAGGGGGGCATAATGAGCAGTTCTTC CATSSYAGGHNEQFF
. TRBJ1-1 . TRBV5-1 TGCGCCAGCAGCCCGCACAGGGCAGCGAACACTGAAGCTTTCTTT CASSPHRAANTEAFF
few TRBJ1-1 . TRBV2 TGTGCCAGCTCCCCGAGGGCGGGGCGGACTGAAGCTTTCTTT CASSPRAGRTEAFF
. TRBJ1-5 . TRBV24-1 TGTGCCACCAGCACAGGGTTTGGCAATCAGCCCCAGCATTTT CATSTGFGNQPQHF
. TRBJ2-5 . TRBV7-3 TGTGCCAGCAGCCTGGGGGCAGGCTCAGAGACCCAGTACTTC CASSLGAGSETQYF
. TRBJ1-3 TRBD1 TRBV24-1 TGTGCCACCAGTGATTCCGGGACAGGGACTGGAAACACCATATATTTT CATSDSGTGTGNTIYF
. TRBJ2-1 TRBD2 TRBV6-5 TGTGCCAGCACCAGACTAGCGGGAATGTACAATGAGCAGTTCTTC CASTRLAGMYNEQFF
. TRBJ2-1 TRBD2 TRBV4-2 TGTGCCAGCAGCATTCCGGGACTAGCGGCCCCAAATGAGCAGTTCTTC CASSIPGLAAPNEQFF
once TRBJ2-1 TRBD2 TRBV24-1 TGTGCCACCAGTGACATAGCGGGAGCCCGTTCCTACAATGAGCAGTTCTTC CATSDIAGARSYNEQFF
. TRBJ2-3 TRBD1 TRBV19 TGTGCCAGTACCTCGACAGGGGGCCCGGGGACAGATACGCAGTATTTT CASTSTGGPGTDTQYF
few TRBJ2-2 TRBD2 TRBV7-3 TGTGCCAGCAGCCCCACTAGCGGATCCACCGGGGAGCTGTTTTTT CASSPTSGSTGELFF
. TRBJ1-1 TRBD1 TRBV28 TGTGCCAGCAGTGGCGGGACAGGCCCCCTTTTCTTT CASSGGTGPLFF
. TRBJ2-7 . TRBV29-1 TGCAGCGTTGAAGAAGAGGCTGACGGGAGATTTTGGGAGCAGTACTTC CSVEEEADGRFWEQYF
. TRBJ1-3 TRBD1 TRBV30 TGTGCCTGGGGGACAGGTTCTGGAAACACCATATATTTT CAWGTGSGNTIYF
once TRBJ2-1 . TRBV10-3 TGTGCCATCAGTGCGATGAATGGCGGGACCTACAATGAGCAGTTCTTC CAISAMNGGTYNEQFF
. TRBJ2-2 TRBD1 TRBV5-1 TGCGCCAGCAGCTCCCGACAGGGTAACACCGGGGAGCTGTTTTTT CASSSRQGNTGELFF